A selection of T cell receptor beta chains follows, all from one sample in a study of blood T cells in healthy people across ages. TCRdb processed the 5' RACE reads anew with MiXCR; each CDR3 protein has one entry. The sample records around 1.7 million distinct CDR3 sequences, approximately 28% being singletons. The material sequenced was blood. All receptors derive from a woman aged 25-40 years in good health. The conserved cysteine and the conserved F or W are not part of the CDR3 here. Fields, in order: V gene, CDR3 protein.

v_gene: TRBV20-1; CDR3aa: SAALKMGANEKLF
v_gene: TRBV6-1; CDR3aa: ASGMASVADTQY
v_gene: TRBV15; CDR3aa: ATSRGTGGESEQY
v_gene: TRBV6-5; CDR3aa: ASSYRNSYEQY
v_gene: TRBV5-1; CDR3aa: ASSLAPKSGRPSTDTQY
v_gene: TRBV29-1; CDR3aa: SVTVGRGGTEAF
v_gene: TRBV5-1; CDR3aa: ASSPTGTDTYEQY
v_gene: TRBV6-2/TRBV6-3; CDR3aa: ASSYNPRPQH
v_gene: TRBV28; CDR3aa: AGGTSGSNEQF
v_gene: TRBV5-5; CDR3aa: ASSFGVNSNQPQH
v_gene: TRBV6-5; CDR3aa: ASSYRWRVNYGYT
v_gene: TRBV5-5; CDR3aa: ASSESPRDGPYGYT
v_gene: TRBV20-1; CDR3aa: SAIGARGRPEQY
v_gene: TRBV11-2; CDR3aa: ASSLVGRRDSPLH
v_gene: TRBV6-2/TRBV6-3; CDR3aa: ASRGTSGSRNEQF
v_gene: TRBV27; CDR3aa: ASSLAGAYNSPLH
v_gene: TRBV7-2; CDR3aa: AGTRTSGRTEEQY
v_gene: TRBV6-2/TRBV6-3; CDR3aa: AIKSVGGSYGETQF
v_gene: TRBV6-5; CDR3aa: ASSHSLAGTYEQY
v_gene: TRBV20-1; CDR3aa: SARSSGNYNEQF
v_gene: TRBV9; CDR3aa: ASSVTSGQVAEQY
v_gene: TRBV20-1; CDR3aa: SARDRSSGDGETQY
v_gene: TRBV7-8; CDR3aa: ASSLPGPRPGIQY
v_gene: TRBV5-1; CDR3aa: ASSLGQGFAQETQY
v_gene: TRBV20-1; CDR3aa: SAKDRRTNTEAF
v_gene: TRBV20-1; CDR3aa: SAREGRGGETQY
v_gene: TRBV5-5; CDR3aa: ASSLRGGANTQY
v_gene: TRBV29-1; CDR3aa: IVENNEQF
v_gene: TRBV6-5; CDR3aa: ASSPYPGRYSYEQY
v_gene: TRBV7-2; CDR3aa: ASSFEGPNTGELF
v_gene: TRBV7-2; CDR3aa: ASSLASTGVNYGYT
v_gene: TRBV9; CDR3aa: ASSEGATYEQY
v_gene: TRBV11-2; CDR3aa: ASSLRLAGENTGDLF
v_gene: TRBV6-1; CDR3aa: ASSDPTLSGNYGYT
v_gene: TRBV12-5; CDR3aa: ASVQTGSYGYT
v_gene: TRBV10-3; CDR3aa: AISESQGQGSEKLF
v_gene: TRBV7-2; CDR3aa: AGSGTGLYEQY
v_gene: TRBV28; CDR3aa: ASARGPSYEQY
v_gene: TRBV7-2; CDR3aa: ASSLVTGGGGTEAF
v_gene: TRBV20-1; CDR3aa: SARKGSSTDTQY
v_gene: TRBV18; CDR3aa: ASSEEGLAERTGELF
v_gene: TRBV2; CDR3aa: ASTGGPYSNQPQH
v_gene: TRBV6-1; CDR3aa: ATPGQGRDTQY
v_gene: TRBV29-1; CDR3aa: SVGGINQPQH
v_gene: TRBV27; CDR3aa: ASSPRLAGGPDTQY
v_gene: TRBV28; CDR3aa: ATTWGGGNYGYT
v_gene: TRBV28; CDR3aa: ASSLDSSICEQY
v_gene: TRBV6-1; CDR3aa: ASTFRGTGELF
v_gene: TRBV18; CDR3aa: ASSPQGAHGETQY
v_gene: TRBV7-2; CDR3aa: ASSVTGLATDTQY
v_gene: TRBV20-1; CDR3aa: SASTRANEQF
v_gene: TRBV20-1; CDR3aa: SARDLTGGYEQY
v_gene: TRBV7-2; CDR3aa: ASSLVTRDEQY
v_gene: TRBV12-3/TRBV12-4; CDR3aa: ASSDLYDFSYNEQF
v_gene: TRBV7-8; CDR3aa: ASSLEDRGPLNQPQH